The source of this TCR beta chain is a study of T-cell memory formation after mild COVID-19. Comment on this clonotype: Its antigen is undetermined.

The germline V gene has CDR1 MGHDK and CDR2 SYGVNS. The CDR3 length is 17 residues. Germline trimming cut 3 bases from V and 6 bases from J; bases unmatched to any gene: 10. Study outcomes and limitations: Day 37-peaking second-wave clones had unconfirmed SARS-CoV-2 specificity. Pre-infection memory harbored some responding clones, suggesting cross-reactive memory joined. Of the contracting clones, CD4+ ones lay mainly in CM and EM, and CD8+ ones in EMRA.

Sample barcodes and UMIs were carried by the TCR alpha and TCR beta cDNA libraries that 5'RACE generated with constant-segment primers. TCRdb redid the calling of the 5' RACE reads with MiXCR, one entry per CDR3 protein. Here the sample spans approximately 300,000 distinct CDR3 sequences, 15% being singletons. The TCR sequence derives from a man aged 18 to 29 who had mild COVID-19 (a few samples of this study predate the infection). Cell type and time point are not known. Sequenced sample: PBMCs or a T cell subset sorted from them (not recorded which). V usage is TRBV25-1 and J usage is TRBJ1-6, with TRBD1 matching 8 bases. CDR3 in DNA: TGTGCCAGCAGTGACCCGCGGACAGGGAGGGTTAATTCACCCCTCCACTTT. Protein sequence: CASSDPRTGRVNSPLHF.